This T cell receptor beta chain was sequenced during a study of T cell responses to AZD1222 COVID-19 vaccine. Findings and limits, study-wide: Samples come after the peak T cell response, not at day 14. Possibly, clonal diversity was underestimated; donors were largely white British and included more females.

In regard to this clone: Its target is not known. Compared with germline, one end of the junction differs, possibly owing to a read error.

The CDR3 covers 13 residues. CDR1 SGHTA and CDR2 FQGNSA come from the germline V gene. Assay: immunoSEQ multiplex PCR; the TCRdb copy retains only in-frame clones and omits some. The sample shows roughly 130,000 clones, roughly nine tenths of them seen only once. The input for sequencing was peripheral blood, taken on day 0 of AZD1222 vaccination. The chain employs TRBV7-2 and TRBJ2-3; no firm D call. The clonotype comes from an adult in good health. CDR3 DNA sequence: TGTGCCAGCAGCTTAGCTGTGGAGACCCCCCCCGATTTT. Protein: CASSLAVETPPDF.